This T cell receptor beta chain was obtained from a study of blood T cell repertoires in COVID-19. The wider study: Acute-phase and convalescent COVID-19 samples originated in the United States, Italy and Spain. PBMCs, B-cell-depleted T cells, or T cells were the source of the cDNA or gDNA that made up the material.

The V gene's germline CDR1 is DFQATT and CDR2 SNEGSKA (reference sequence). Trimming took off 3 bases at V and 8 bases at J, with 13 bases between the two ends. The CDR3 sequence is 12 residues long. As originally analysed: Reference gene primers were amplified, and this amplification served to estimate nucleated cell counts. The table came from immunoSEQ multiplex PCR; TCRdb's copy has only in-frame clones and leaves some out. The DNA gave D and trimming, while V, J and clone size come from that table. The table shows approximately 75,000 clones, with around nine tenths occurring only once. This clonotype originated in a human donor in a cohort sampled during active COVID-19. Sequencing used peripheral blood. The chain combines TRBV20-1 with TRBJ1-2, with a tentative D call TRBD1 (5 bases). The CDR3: CSASRGVVGYTF. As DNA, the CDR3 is TGCAGTGCTAGTCGGGGGGTGGTAGGCTACACCTTC.